The 17 T cell receptor beta chains listed next were all sequenced from one sample in a study of T cells in tuberculosis (dated by TCRdb to the late 2010s). The protocol used for the library was the immunoSEQ multiplex PCR assay. In its TCRdb copy, this immuneACCESS table keeps in-frame sequences only and misses some clones. Where compared with another copy, unresolved V genes explain less than half of these, and the others have no known cause. A total of 25,000 to 35,000 clones appear in this sample, approximately 95% of them only once. The ten largest clones take up about 8% of the sample. Sequences were obtained from PBMCs. The receptors derive from a donor aged 10 to 29 with latent tuberculosis or without tuberculosis infection.

The chain is built from TRBV15 and TRBJ2-3; the D gene is possibly TRBD2 (6 bases). Per the germline V gene, CDR1 is LNHNV and CDR2 is YYDKDF (reference sequence). Trimming cost V 4 bases and J 3 bases, with 20 bases left between them. The CDR3 has 17 amino acids. CDR3 bases: TGTGCCACCAGCACCTGGACCCTAGCGTTTAGTACAGATACGCAGTATTTT. Its protein is CATSTWTLAFSTDTQYF.

This chain links TRBV4-1 with TRBJ1-5, with TRBD1 matching 9 bases. The V and J ends lost 0 bases and 1 base, in that order; junction bases with no gene match: 4. Per germline, CDR1 MGHRA and CDR2 YSYEKL. The CDR3 runs to 17 residues. CDR3 sequence: CASSQDWTGVSNQPQHF. Here the CDR3 DNA reads TGCGCCAGCAGCCAAGATTGGACAGGGGTAAGCAATCAGCCCCAGCATTTT.

The CDR3 region has the DNA TGTGCCAGCAGCTTACAGGGTAGGACTGAAGCTTTCTTT. Translated: CASSLQGRTEAFF. The chain combines TRBV7-2 with TRBJ1-1, with D possibly being TRBD1 (5 bases). The CDR3 sequence is 13 residues long. Germline loops: CDR1 SGHTA, CDR2 FQGNSA. Trimming pared 2 bases from V and 5 bases from J, leaving 9 bases between.

The chain recombines TRBV6-5 with TRBJ2-7; 7 nucleotides align to TRBD2. CDR1 and CDR2 (germline): MNHEY, SVGAGI. V lost 5 bases, J lost 1 base, and 8 bases stayed unmatched. The CDR3 length is 15 residues. The CDR3 DNA reads TGTGCCAGCAGTACCTGGGCTAGCGGTTCCTACGAGCAGTACTTC. Encoded protein: CASSTWASGSYEQYF.

The gene calls are TRBV7-2 and TRBJ2-7; the D is unclear. Trimming pared 5 bases from V and 3 bases from J, leaving 17 bases between. The germline gives CDR1 SGHTA, CDR2 FQGNSA. CDR3 length equals 15 residues. The chain's CDR3 is CASSPRLNLDYEQYF. As DNA, the CDR3 is TGTGCCAGCAGCCCCCGGTTGAACTTAGACTACGAGCAGTACTTC.

The rearrangement joins TRBV29-1 to TRBJ2-1, with 7 bases fitting TRBD2. Germline V CDR1 and CDR2: SQVTM, ANQGSEA. The CDR3 length is 13 residues. Unmatched junction bases numbered 8, after V lost 4 bases and J lost 8 bases. Written as DNA, the CDR3 is TGCAGCGTTGGGGGGGGGACGCTGGATGAGCAGTTCTTC. It codes for CSVGGGTLDEQFF.

As DNA, the CDR3 is TGTGCCAGCAGTGAACTCGAGCGGGAGGCCTGGGAGACCCAGTACTTC. Its protein product is CASSELEREAWETQYF. The chain uses TRBV2 and TRBJ2-5, with 9 bases fitting TRBD2. Germline V gene sequence: CDR1 SNHLY, CDR2 FYNNEI. V lost 2 bases to trimming and J lost 5 bases; unmatched junction nucleotides: 9. The CDR3 contains 16 residues.

The rearrangement joins TRBV30 to TRBJ1-5; TRBD1 aligns across 11 bases. Germline V gene lookup returns CDR1 GTSNPN and CDR2 SVGIG (reference sequence). This CDR3 spans 16 amino acids. Trimming removed 2 bases from V and 4 bases from J; junction bases left unmatched: 7. For the CDR3, the DNA is TGTGCCTGGAGTAGGAAGGACAGGGGGCGGAATCAGCCCCAGCATTTT. Translated: CAWSRKDRGRNQPQHF. Filled out from reference TRBV30 and TRBJ1-5, the complete variable domain reads SQTIHQWPATLVQPVGSPLSLECTVEGTSNPNLYWYRQAAGRGLQLLFYSVGIGQISSEVPQNLSASRPQDRQFILSSKKLLLSDSGFYLCAWSRKDRGRNQPQHFGDGTRLSIL.

This chain connects TRBV25-1 to TRBJ2-7; a possible D gene is TRBD2 (5 bases). The V gene's germline CDR1 is MGHDK and CDR2 SYGVNS. Deletions cut 7 bases from V and 4 bases from J, with 17 bases between. This CDR3 region has 14 residues. The CDR3 here is CASTHFEGKYEQYF. CDR3 DNA: TGTGCCAGCACTCATTTCGAGGGCAAGTACGAGCAGTACTTC.

The V gene is TRBV5-6, the J gene TRBJ1-4, with 8 bases matching TRBD1. V was clipped by 2 bases and J by 4 bases; unmatched bases: 16. Germline V gives CDR1 SGHDT, CDR2 YYEEEE. CDR3 length: 19 residues. CDR3 loop: CASSFSGQGQQQGNEKLFF. CDR3 sequence (DNA): TGTGCCAGCAGCTTCTCCGGACAGGGTCAACAACAGGGTAATGAAAAACTGTTTTTT.

This clone occurred once. The chain has TRBV9 and TRBJ2-3; D ambiguous. This CDR3 has 11 amino acids. V lost 3 bases to trimming and J lost 7 bases, with 6 bases between them. Germline-derived CDR1 and CDR2 are SGDLS and YYNGEE. This chain's CDR3 is CASSGQNTQYF. CDR3 sequence (DNA): TGTGCCAGCAGCGGGCAGAATACGCAGTATTTT.

The chain employs TRBV18 and TRBJ2-3; 11 nucleotides align to TRBD2. Germline-derived CDR1 and CDR2 are KGHSH and LQKENI. Trimming cost V 4 bases and J 1 base; bases outside gene matches: 10. The CDR3 loop spans 18 amino acids. The chain's CDR3 is CASSLLAGGPRRTDTQYF. CDR3 nucleotides: TGTGCCAGCTCACTTTTAGCGGGAGGGCCTCGGCGCACAGATACGCAGTATTTT.

The chain employs TRBV7-9 and TRBJ2-7, with 14 nucleotides matching TRBD2. Per germline, CDR1 SEHNR and CDR2 FQNEAQ (reference sequence). The CDR3 covers 16 residues. The J segment lost 7 bases and the V segment lost 1 base, leaving 6 bases of the junction unmatched. The CDR3 here is CASSLGTSGRSWEQYF. The CDR3 DNA sequence: TGTGCCAGCAGCTTAGGGACTAGCGGGAGGTCGTGGGAGCAGTACTTC. Complete variable domain (other parts from reference TRBV7-9 and TRBJ2-7): DTGVSQNPRHKITKRGQNVTFRCDPISEHNRLYWYRQTLGQGPEFLTYFQNEAQLEKSRLLSDRFSAERPKGSFSTLEIQRTEQGDSAMYLCASSLGTSGRSWEQYFGPGTRLTVT.

The V and J genes are TRBV7-9 and TRBJ1-5; D ambiguous. Trimming cost V 4 bases and J 0 bases, with 10 bases left between them. The CDR3 consists of 15 residues. The germline V gene has CDR1 SEHNR and CDR2 FQNEAQ (reference sequence). CDR3 coding DNA: TGTGCCAGCAGCTGGGGAGGCGGTAGCAATCAGCCCCAGCATTTT. Amino acid sequence: CASSWGGGSNQPQHF.

The chain has TRBV7-8 and TRBJ1-2; 7 nucleotides match TRBD1. This CDR3 has 15 amino acids. Per the germline V gene, CDR1 is SGHVS and CDR2 is FQNEAQ. J lost 4 bases, V lost 0 bases, and 5 bases had no gene match. The CDR3 nucleotides are TGTGCCAGCAGCTTAGCCCGGACAGGCATCTATGGCTACACCTTC. Its protein product is CASSLARTGIYGYTF.

The V call is TRBV6-5, the J call TRBJ2-7; D ambiguous. The CDR3 length is 12 residues. CDR1 and CDR2 from the germline V gene are MNHEY and SVGAGI. Trimming stripped 6 bases from V and 6 bases from J, with 12 bases between. The CDR3 DNA reads TGTGCCAGCAGAGAAACTCTAGGCGAGCAGTACTTC. Translating it yields CASRETLGEQYF.

This clone was observed once. This sequence joins TRBV19 and TRBJ1-1; a weak D match, TRBD1 (5 bases). Germline-derived CDR1 and CDR2 are LNHDA and SQIVND (reference sequence). V gave up 1 base and J gave up 1 base, with 10 bases separating them. The CDR3 is 15 amino acids. The CDR3 region has the DNA TGTGCCAGTAGTATAGTCTGGGGCGAGAACACTGAAGCTTTCTTT. It specifies CASSIVWGENTEAFF.